The rows below give T cell receptor beta chains drawn from one sample of a study of Ad26.COV2.S vaccination and SARS-CoV-2 variants. The table came from immunoSEQ multiplex PCR; TCRdb's copy has only in-frame clones and leaves some out. The table records some 350,000 clones, roughly 90% of them present only once. This specimen consisted of peripheral blood, obtained in a trial of Ad26.COV2.S vaccine versus placebo. The receptors here all came from a person aged 18-60 years who received the Ad26.COV2.S COVID-19 vaccine or a placebo. Each CDR3 is given with its conserved first and last residue. The D gene is left open where the match is weak. Size is stated for part of the rows, as once, few or many counts, or as a class when the clone is expanded.

clone size,V gene,J gene,D gene,CDR3 protein,CDR3 DNA
.,TRBV6-5,TRBJ1-4,TRBD1,CASSYSTGGYEKLFF,TGTGCCAGCAGTTACTCGACAGGGGGTTATGAAAAACTGTTTTTT
.,TRBV20-1,TRBJ1-1,.,CSASVHAGMNTEAFF,TGCAGTGCTAGTGTTCACGCGGGGATGAACACTGAAGCTTTCTTT
.,TRBV9,TRBJ1-2,.,CASSVGSGTVEGYTF,TGTGCCAGCAGCGTAGGAAGCGGAACCGTGGAAGGCTACACCTTC
.,TRBV29-1,TRBJ1-2,TRBD1,CSTGQGLNFDYGYTF,TGCAGCACAGGACAGGGTCTGAATTTCGACTATGGCTACACCTTC
.,TRBV7-3,TRBJ2-1,.,CASSLPGPMGSEQFF,TGTGCCAGCAGCTTACCAGGGCCGATGGGTTCTGAGCAGTTCTTC
.,TRBV7-9,TRBJ1-1,TRBD1,CASKDRDTEAFF,TGTGCCAGCAAAGACAGGGACACTGAAGCTTTCTTT
.,TRBV30,TRBJ1-2,TRBD1,CAWSVGQGAGYGYTF,TGTGCCTGGAGTGTGGGTCAGGGGGCTGGTTATGGCTACACCTTC
.,TRBV5-1,TRBJ2-2,.,CASSGGPSKTGELFF,TGCGCCAGCAGCGGGGGGCCCTCGAAGACCGGGGAGCTGTTTTTT
.,TRBV18,TRBJ2-3,TRBD2,CASSPLTSGRTDTQYF,TGTGCCAGCTCACCACTTACTAGCGGGAGAACAGATACGCAGTATTTT
.,TRBV19,TRBJ1-1,.,CASSISGITEAFF,TGTGCCAGTAGTATATCAGGGATCACTGAAGCTTTCTTT
.,TRBV7-2,TRBJ1-2,TRBD1,CASRRGGAYGYTF,TGTGCCAGCCGGCGAGGGGGCGCCTATGGCTACACCTTC
few,TRBV19,TRBJ1-1,TRBD1,CASPSRQGGWAFF,TGTGCCAGCCCCTCCCGACAGGGTGGTTGGGCTTTCTTT
.,TRBV27,TRBJ1-1,TRBD1,CASSSYRGTEAFF,TGTGCCAGCAGTTCCTACAGGGGCACTGAAGCTTTCTTT
.,TRBV19,TRBJ1-1,.,CASIPGGNTEAFF,TGTGCCAGTATACCTGGGGGGAACACTGAAGCTTTCTTT
.,TRBV4-1,TRBJ2-7,.,CASSQESMAAYEQYF,TGCGCCAGCAGCCAAGAGAGTATGGCAGCCTACGAGCAGTACTTC
.,TRBV4-3,TRBJ2-1,TRBD2,CASSQVAGLRNEQFF,TGCGCCAGCAGCCAAGTAGCGGGTCTAAGAAATGAGCAGTTCTTC
.,TRBV6-2/TRBV6-3,TRBJ2-7,TRBD2,CASSNARLRSGGPEEQYF,TGTGCCAGCAGTAATGCCCGCCTTAGGAGCGGGGGCCCCGAAGAGCAGTACTTC
once,TRBV9,TRBJ1-2,TRBD1,CASSYTGTGFNYGYTF,TGTGCCAGCAGCTACACGGGGACAGGTTTTAACTATGGCTACACCTTC
.,TRBV5-1,TRBJ1-2,.,CASSLVDRSYGYTF,TGCGCCAGCAGCTTGGTCGACAGAAGCTATGGCTACACCTTC
.,TRBV9,TRBJ2-3,TRBD2,CASSVGTSGRVADTQYF,TGTGCCAGCAGCGTAGGGACTAGCGGGAGGGTGGCAGATACGCAGTATTTT
once,TRBV6-2/TRBV6-3,TRBJ1-2,.,CASSYPASSGLYGYTF,TGTGCCAGCAGTTACCCGGCCAGTTCTGGCCTATATGGCTACACCTTC
.,TRBV5-6,TRBJ2-1,.,CASTKTVYNEQFF,TGTGCCAGCACAAAAACTGTCTACAATGAGCAGTTCTTC
.,TRBV18,TRBJ2-6,.,CASSLDAASGANVLTF,TGTGCCAGCTCACTTGACGCTGCCTCTGGGGCCAACGTCCTGACTTTC
.,TRBV7-9,TRBJ2-1,.,CASSFLNKNEQFF,TGTGCCAGCAGCTTTCTTAACAAGAATGAGCAGTTCTTC
.,TRBV5-5,TRBJ1-4,.,CASSLQGTNEKLFF,TGTGCCAGCAGCTTGCAGGGGACTAATGAAAAACTGTTTTTT
.,TRBV9,TRBJ2-1,TRBD2,CASSVSGGSYNEQFF,TGTGCCAGCAGCGTCAGCGGGGGGTCCTACAATGAGCAGTTCTTC
.,TRBV25-1,TRBJ1-5,.,CASRPGGIGNQPQHF,TGTGCCAGCAGACCCGGGGGCATCGGCAATCAGCCCCAGCATTTT
.,TRBV2,TRBJ1-2,.,CASSENVKEPEYYGYTF,TGTGCCAGCAGTGAGAACGTTAAGGAGCCGGAATACTATGGCTACACCTTC
.,TRBV7-2,TRBJ2-3,TRBD2,CASSTGRLAGPTDTQYF,TGTGCCAGCAGCACTGGTCGACTAGCGGGACCCACAGATACGCAGTATTTT
.,TRBV10-2,TRBJ2-5,.,CASSEGPLLYF,TGCGCCAGCAGTGAGGGCCCCCTACTGTACTTC
.,TRBV27,TRBJ1-5,.,CASSPGVQPQHF,TGTGCCAGCAGCCCAGGGGTTCAGCCCCAGCATTTT
.,TRBV27,TRBJ2-1,.,CASSFQGLHNEQFF,TGTGCCAGCAGTTTTCAAGGGCTCCACAATGAGCAGTTCTTC